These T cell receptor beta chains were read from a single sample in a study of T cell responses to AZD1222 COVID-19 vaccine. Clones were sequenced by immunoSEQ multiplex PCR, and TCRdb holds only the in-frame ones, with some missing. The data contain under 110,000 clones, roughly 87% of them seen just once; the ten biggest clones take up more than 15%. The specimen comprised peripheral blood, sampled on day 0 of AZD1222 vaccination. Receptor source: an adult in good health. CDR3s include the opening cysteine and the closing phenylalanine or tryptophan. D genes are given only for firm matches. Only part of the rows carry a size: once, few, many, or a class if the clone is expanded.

CDR3: CASSPLTPNYGYTF
DNA: TGTGCCAGCAGCCCCCTCACTCCAAACTATGGCTACACCTTC
D: -
size: -
J: TRBJ1-2
V: TRBV3-1/TRBV3-2

CDR3: CASSRDTYTGNTIYF
DNA: TGTGCCAGCAGTCGGGACACCTATACTGGAAACACCATATATTTT
D: -
size: -
J: TRBJ1-3
V: TRBV6-5

CDR3: CASSLDQETQYF
DNA: TGTGCCAGCAGTTTAGACCAAGAGACCCAGTACTTC
D: -
size: few
J: TRBJ2-5
V: TRBV27

CDR3: CASTRDPFGYTF
DNA: TGTGCCAGCACCAGGGATCCCTTCGGCTACACCTTC
D: -
size: once
J: TRBJ1-2
V: TRBV2

CDR3: CASSLMGGAIQETQYF
DNA: TGTGCCAGCAGCTTGATGGGGGGCGCGATCCAAGAGACCCAGTACTTC
D: -
size: -
J: TRBJ2-5
V: TRBV5-4

CDR3: CASSFIRDTNTEAFF
DNA: TGTGCCAGCAGCTTTATTCGGGATACGAACACTGAAGCTTTCTTT
D: -
size: -
J: TRBJ1-1
V: TRBV11-1

CDR3: CASSRTNRGNTEAFF
DNA: TGTGCCAGCAGCCGAACTAACAGGGGGAACACTGAAGCTTTCTTT
D: TRBD1
size: -
J: TRBJ1-1
V: TRBV11-2

CDR3: CASSLRDRDPLNEQYF
DNA: TGTGCCAGCAGTCTCCGGGACAGGGACCCTCTGAACGAGCAGTACTTC
D: TRBD1
size: -
J: TRBJ2-7
V: TRBV6-2/TRBV6-3

CDR3: CASSVEGAWETQYF
DNA: TGCGCCAGCAGTGTAGAGGGGGCCTGGGAGACCCAGTACTTC
D: TRBD1
size: -
J: TRBJ2-5
V: TRBV10-2

CDR3: CASSRRGGGNLDEQYF
DNA: TGTGCCAGCAGCCGTCGGGGGGGTGGAAATTTAGACGAGCAGTACTTC
D: TRBD2
size: -
J: TRBJ2-7
V: TRBV3-1/TRBV3-2

CDR3: CASSPHDREGEQYF
DNA: TGCGCCAGCAGCCCCCACGACAGGGAAGGCGAGCAGTACTTC
D: TRBD1
size: -
J: TRBJ2-7
V: TRBV5-1